The 15 T cell receptor beta chains reported below all come from one sample, sequenced in a study. Each CDR3 protein is one row after TCRdb ran MiXCR on the RT-PCR reads. The table lists hundreds of thousands of distinct CDR3 sequences, 12% to 15% of them singletons. The sequencing input was memory CD4+ T cells from blood. The receptors stem from a female donor in good health, serving as a healthy control.

The chain employs TRBV28 and TRBJ1-5; TRBD1 is a possible D gene (5 bases). V was cut by 4 bases and J by 9 bases, with 10 bases left in between. This CDR3 contains 12 residues. The germline gives CDR1 MDHEN, CDR2 SYDVKM. In DNA form, the CDR3 reads TGTGCCAGCAGTTATTTAGGGGTGCCCCAGCATTTT. Amino acids: CASSYLGVPQHF.

The J gene is TRBJ2-1, the V gene TRBV10-3, with 10 nucleotides matching TRBD2. After removal of 3 bases from V and 5 bases from J, the junction contained 13 bases not matched to a gene. Per germline, CDR1 ENHRY and CDR2 SYGVKD. The CDR3 extends over 18 amino acids. CDR3 region: CAISDIVKSGGGDNEQFF. The CDR3 nucleotides read TGTGCCATCAGTGATATTGTGAAGAGCGGGGGGGGGGACAATGAGCAGTTCTTC.

CDR3 loop: CAWSYDRGGSSPLHF. As DNA, the CDR3 is TGTGCCTGGAGCTATGACAGGGGCGGGAGTTCACCCCTCCACTTT. V usage is TRBV30 and J usage is TRBJ1-6; 8 bases align to TRBD1. Unmatched junction bases numbered 10, after V lost 3 bases and J lost 9 bases. This CDR3 spans 15 amino acids. Germline V gene lookup returns CDR1 GTSNPN and CDR2 SVGIG (reference sequence).

The chain combines TRBV20-1 with TRBJ2-3; either TRBD1 or TRBD2 may supply D (7 bases each). The ends were cut back, 2 bases at V and 4 bases at J, with 16 bases in the middle. The CDR3 has 15 amino acids. Germline V gene lookup returns CDR1 DFQATT and CDR2 SNEGSKA (reference sequence). The CDR3 coding sequence is TGCAGTGCTAGAACAGGACAGGCGGGAGCAGATACGCAGTATTTT. It is translated as CSARTGQAGADTQYF.

Note on this clonotype: A much bigger clone sits one base away, suggesting this may be a read error. The chain has TRBV29-1 and TRBJ2-7; no clear D gene. Germline CDR1 and CDR2: SQVTM and ANQGSEA. V dropped 5 bases and J dropped 4 bases, with 15 bases sitting between them. The CDR3 is 13 amino acids. CDR3 DNA: TGCAGCGTTTGGTGCCCTAGTAAGTACGAGCAGTACTTC. This sequence encodes CSVWCPSKYEQYF.

This clonotype was observed a handful of times. This sequence joins TRBV18 and TRBJ2-3; no clear D gene. This CDR3 region has 13 residues. Trimming shortened V by 3 bases and J by 5 bases, and 9 bases separated the two germline ends. Looked up from germline, CDR1 is KGHSH and CDR2 is LQKENI. The CDR3 spells CASSPTERDTQYF. In nucleotides, the CDR3 is TGTGCCAGCTCACCTACTGAAAGAGATACGCAGTATTTT.

The V gene is TRBV30, the J gene TRBJ2-7; a possible D gene is TRBD2 (5 bases). Germline assignment: CDR1 GTSNPN and CDR2 SVGIG (reference sequence). The CDR3 runs to 13 residues. The V end was cut by 3 bases, the J end by 6 bases, with 15 bases between. This CDR3 is CAWRDGGLSEQYF. CDR3 sequence (DNA): TGTGCCTGGAGGGACGGAGGCCTTAGCGAGCAGTACTTC.

The V call is TRBV10-3, the J call TRBJ2-1; the match to TRBD2 covers 7 bases. Looked up from germline, CDR1 is ENHRY and CDR2 is SYGVKD. The CDR3 sequence is 14 residues long. V lost 6 bases, J lost 3 bases, and 5 bases stayed unmatched. CDR3 in amino acids: CAISPSGYYNEQFF. CDR3 bases: TGTGCCATCAGCCCTAGCGGATACTACAATGAGCAGTTCTTC.

This clonotype was recorded many times. The chain employs TRBV10-3 and TRBJ1-1; the D is unclear. V lost 3 bases and J 6 bases, leaving 11 bases between the germline ends. The CDR3 runs to 13 residues. Germline values: CDR1 ENHRY, CDR2 SYGVKD. CDR3 in amino acids: CAISDQSLPEAFF. CDR3 sequence (DNA): TGTGCCATCAGTGACCAGTCTCTGCCTGAAGCTTTCTTT.

The chain links TRBV7-7 to TRBJ2-1; TRBD1 agrees at 11 bases. Losses at the gene ends were 4 bases for V and 10 bases for J; bases not matched to a gene: 9. The CDR3 is 15 residues long. Germline-derived CDR1 and CDR2 are SSHAT and FNYEAQ (reference sequence). DNA for the CDR3: TGTGCCAGCAGCTCGTCTTCCGGGACAGGGGGAGAGCAGTTCTTC. As protein: CASSSSSGTGGEQFF.

This clonotype was detected a few times. V usage is TRBV6-5 and J usage is TRBJ2-5; unclear D gene. Germline V gene sequence: CDR1 MNHEY, CDR2 SVGAGI. CDR3 size: 15 residues. Trimming removed 2 bases from V and 1 base from J, with 11 bases in between. The CDR3 DNA sequence: TGTGCCAGCAGTTACCCATACGGGTTCCAAGAGACCCAGTACTTC. This encodes CASSYPYGFQETQYF.

The table lists this clonotype with a few counts. The V call is TRBV7-2, the J call TRBJ1-2; D is ambiguous. Germline loops: CDR1 SGHTA, CDR2 FQGNSA. V was shortened by 3 bases and J by 4 bases, with 15 bases between the two germline ends. The CDR3 has 15 amino acids. In DNA form, the CDR3 reads TGTGCCAGCAGCTTCGTTCGGTTTTCCGGCTATGGCTACACCTTC. Translating it yields CASSFVRFSGYGYTF.

This clonotype was counted ten times or more. The gene calls are TRBV20-1 and TRBJ1-1, with D maybe TRBD1 (6 bases). V lost 2 bases, J lost 6 bases, and 13 bases lay in between. From germline, CDR1 is DFQATT and CDR2 SNEGSKA (reference sequence). The CDR3 contains 13 residues. CDR3 coding DNA: TGCAGTGCTAGACCAGGGGTTCGGGCTGAAGCTTTCTTT. Translated: CSARPGVRAEAFF.

This clonotype has just a few counts. This rearrangement joins TRBV5-1 to TRBJ2-7, with 10 bases lining up with TRBD2. Trimming cost V 1 base and J 3 bases; bases outside gene matches: 7. This CDR3 comprises 16 residues. Germline V gene lookup returns CDR1 SGHRS and CDR2 YFSETQ. The CDR3: CASSLLSGGSYYEQYF. The CDR3 DNA is TGCGCCAGCAGCTTGCTTAGCGGGGGGTCTTACTACGAGCAGTACTTC.

The CDR3 sequence: CASSPLRDAKNIQYF. CDR3 DNA sequence: TGTGCCAGCTCACCACTCCGGGATGCCAAAAACATTCAGTACTTC. The rearrangement uses TRBV18 and TRBJ2-4, with a weak D call TRBD2 (5 bases). This CDR3 contains 15 residues. Germline V CDR1 and CDR2: KGHSH, LQKENI. V was clipped by 1 base and J by 1 base, with 8 bases between them.